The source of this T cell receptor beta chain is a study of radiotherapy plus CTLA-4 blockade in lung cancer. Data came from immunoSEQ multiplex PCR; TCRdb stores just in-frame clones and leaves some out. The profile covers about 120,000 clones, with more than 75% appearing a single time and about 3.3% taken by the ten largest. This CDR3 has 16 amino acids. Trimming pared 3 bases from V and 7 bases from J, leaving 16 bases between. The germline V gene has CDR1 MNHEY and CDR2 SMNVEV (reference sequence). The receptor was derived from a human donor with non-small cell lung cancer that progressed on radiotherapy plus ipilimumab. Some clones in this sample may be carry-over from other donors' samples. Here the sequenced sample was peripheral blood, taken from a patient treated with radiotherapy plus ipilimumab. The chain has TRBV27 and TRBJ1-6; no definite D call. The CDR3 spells CASSFARELENSPLHF. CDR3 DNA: TGTGCCAGCAGTTTCGCAAGAGAATTAGAGAATTCACCCCTCCACTTT.